A selection of T cell receptor beta chains follows, all from one sample in a study of cytomegalovirus exposure and HLA in healthy donors. The protocol was immunoSEQ multiplex PCR, while the TCRdb copy is restricted to in-frame clones and leaves out a portion. The sample has under 250,000 clones, roughly 72% seen once; the top ten hold 1.9%. Specimen: PBMCs. The source is a man aged 25 to 40 in good health and CMV-seronegative. The CDR3 runs from the conserved cysteine through the conserved F or W. The D gene is left open where the match is weak. Where a row states a size, it is once, few, many or the class of an expanded clone; other rows omit it.

abundance: .; d_gene: TRBD1; v_gene: TRBV18; len: 13; j_gene: TRBJ2-7; CDR3nt: TGTGCCAGCTCACCGGACAGGGACAACGAGCAGTACTTC; CDR3aa: CASSPDRDNEQYF
abundance: .; d_gene: .; v_gene: TRBV7-9; len: 17; j_gene: TRBJ2-3; CDR3nt: TGTGCCAGCAGCTTACGATCGCTAGTCTATAACACAGATACGCAGTATTTT; CDR3aa: CASSLRSLVYNTDTQYF
abundance: few; d_gene: TRBD1; v_gene: TRBV27; len: 15; j_gene: TRBJ1-2; CDR3nt: TGTGCCAGCAGTATAGACAGGGGGCGCGGGAGAGGCTACACCTTC; CDR3aa: CASSIDRGRGRGYTF
abundance: .; d_gene: .; v_gene: TRBV20-1; len: 10; j_gene: TRBJ2-5; CDR3nt: TGCAGTGCCGTTCCAGAGACCCAGTACTTC; CDR3aa: CSAVPETQYF
abundance: few; d_gene: TRBD1; v_gene: TRBV7-9; len: 17; j_gene: TRBJ1-4; CDR3nt: TGTGCCAGCAGCTCGCTGGGCGTCCGGACAGGGAACGAAAAACTGTTTTTT; CDR3aa: CASSSLGVRTGNEKLFF
abundance: few; d_gene: TRBD2; v_gene: TRBV6-1; len: 16; j_gene: TRBJ2-2; CDR3nt: TGTGCCAGCAGTGCCGGGACTAGCGGGGAAACCGGGGAGCTGTTTTTT; CDR3aa: CASSAGTSGETGELFF
abundance: .; d_gene: TRBD1; v_gene: TRBV9; len: 18; j_gene: TRBJ2-6; CDR3nt: TGTGCCAGCAGCGAGAGGGACAGGGAGACCTTTGGGGCCAACGTCCTGACTTTC; CDR3aa: CASSERDRETFGANVLTF
abundance: .; d_gene: TRBD2; v_gene: TRBV5-1; len: 15; j_gene: TRBJ2-3; CDR3nt: TGCGCCAGCAGCCCGACCGGGGGGAGCACAGATACGCAGTATTTT; CDR3aa: CASSPTGGSTDTQYF
abundance: few; d_gene: .; v_gene: TRBV5-5; len: 15; j_gene: TRBJ2-7; CDR3nt: TGTGCCAGCAGTATTGATAGCGGTAGCTCCTACGAGCAGTACTTC; CDR3aa: CASSIDSGSSYEQYF
abundance: .; d_gene: .; v_gene: TRBV7-8; len: 15; j_gene: TRBJ2-1; CDR3nt: TGTGCCAGCATACAGGGGGGGAGCTCCTACAATGAGCAGTTCTTC; CDR3aa: CASIQGGSSYNEQFF
abundance: .; d_gene: .; v_gene: TRBV30; len: 14; j_gene: TRBJ1-6; CDR3nt: TGTGCCTTGGACCAGGGCGGTGGATATTCACCCCTCCACTTT; CDR3aa: CALDQGGGYSPLHF
abundance: .; d_gene: .; v_gene: TRBV5-1; len: 15; j_gene: TRBJ2-7; CDR3nt: TGCGCCAGCAGCTTGGGCGGAACCTACTCCTACGAGCAGTACTTC; CDR3aa: CASSLGGTYSYEQYF
abundance: .; d_gene: .; v_gene: TRBV21-1; len: 16; j_gene: TRBJ2-1; CDR3nt: TGTGCCAGCAGTCAGGGGCGGGACAGGGCGTACAATGAGCAGTTCTTC; CDR3aa: CASSQGRDRAYNEQFF
abundance: .; d_gene: .; v_gene: TRBV7-6; len: 13; j_gene: TRBJ1-1; CDR3nt: TGTGCCAGCAGCTTATCAGGGAACACTGAAGCTTTCTTT; CDR3aa: CASSLSGNTEAFF
abundance: .; d_gene: TRBD2; v_gene: TRBV29-1; len: 17; j_gene: TRBJ2-1; CDR3nt: TGCAGCGTCGACATGGGGACTAGCGGGCTTTCCTACAATGAGCAGTTCTTC; CDR3aa: CSVDMGTSGLSYNEQFF
abundance: once; d_gene: TRBD2; v_gene: TRBV27; len: 14; j_gene: TRBJ2-7; CDR3nt: TGTGCCAGCAGTTCCGGGCTAGCGGGGAACGAGCAGTACTTC; CDR3aa: CASSSGLAGNEQYF
abundance: .; d_gene: .; v_gene: TRBV5-1; len: 14; j_gene: TRBJ2-7; CDR3nt: TGCGCCAGCAGCTCCCAGGGAGGTACCTACGAGCAGTACTTC; CDR3aa: CASSSQGGTYEQYF
abundance: .; d_gene: TRBD2; v_gene: TRBV5-1; len: 15; j_gene: TRBJ2-5; CDR3nt: TGCGCCAGCAGCTTTCGGGGACTAAACCAAGAGACCCAGTACTTC; CDR3aa: CASSFRGLNQETQYF
abundance: few; d_gene: .; v_gene: TRBV28; len: 16; j_gene: TRBJ1-6; CDR3nt: TGTGCCAGCAGGAATGAACAGGGTTATAAAAATTCACCCCTCCACTTT; CDR3aa: CASRNEQGYKNSPLHF
abundance: .; d_gene: TRBD2; v_gene: TRBV7-8; len: 14; j_gene: TRBJ2-4; CDR3nt: TGTGCCAGCAGACCTTCTAGCGGGGGAAACATTCAGTACTTC; CDR3aa: CASRPSSGGNIQYF
abundance: .; d_gene: TRBD1; v_gene: TRBV27; len: 16; j_gene: TRBJ2-1; CDR3nt: TGTGCCAGCAGTACACAGGGGGGATTAGGGTACAATGAGCAGTTCTTC; CDR3aa: CASSTQGGLGYNEQFF
abundance: .; d_gene: TRBD1; v_gene: TRBV4-1; len: 17; j_gene: TRBJ2-1; CDR3nt: TGCGCCAGCAGCCAAGTCGCGGGAACAGGGGGCTACAATGAGCAGTTCTTC; CDR3aa: CASSQVAGTGGYNEQFF
abundance: few; d_gene: .; v_gene: TRBV5-1; len: 14; j_gene: TRBJ2-2; CDR3nt: TGCGCCAGCAGCTCGGGACACGACACCGGGGAGCTGTTTTTT; CDR3aa: CASSSGHDTGELFF
abundance: .; d_gene: TRBD2; v_gene: TRBV2; len: 15; j_gene: TRBJ2-1; CDR3nt: TGTGCCAGCAGTGTCGGGCTAGCGGGAGTTCTTGAGCAGTTCTTC; CDR3aa: CASSVGLAGVLEQFF
abundance: few; d_gene: .; v_gene: TRBV9; len: 14; j_gene: TRBJ1-2; CDR3nt: TGTGCCAGCACCAAAGGTGGGGGAGGCTATGGCTACACCTTC; CDR3aa: CASTKGGGGYGYTF
abundance: .; d_gene: TRBD1; v_gene: TRBV5-5; len: 14; j_gene: TRBJ1-4; CDR3nt: TGTGCCAGCAGCGTACAGGGGAGAAGGGAAAAACTGTTTTTT; CDR3aa: CASSVQGRREKLFF
abundance: .; d_gene: .; v_gene: TRBV4-2; len: 15; j_gene: TRBJ1-5; CDR3nt: TGTGCCAGCAGCCAATCCCACTCCAGCAATCAGCCCCAGCATTTT; CDR3aa: CASSQSHSSNQPQHF
abundance: .; d_gene: TRBD1; v_gene: TRBV9; len: 17; j_gene: TRBJ2-6; CDR3nt: TGTGCCAGCAGCGAACCACAGGGGGCGGGTGGGGCCAACGTCCTGACTTTC; CDR3aa: CASSEPQGAGGANVLTF
abundance: .; d_gene: TRBD1; v_gene: TRBV18; len: 15; j_gene: TRBJ1-1; CDR3nt: TGTGCCAGCTCACCTTCAACAGGGGGCCACACTGAAGCTTTCTTT; CDR3aa: CASSPSTGGHTEAFF
abundance: .; d_gene: .; v_gene: TRBV7-8; len: 15; j_gene: TRBJ1-6; CDR3nt: TGTGCCAGCAGCCGACTGGCTTCCCAGAATTCACCCCTCCACTTT; CDR3aa: CASSRLASQNSPLHF
abundance: .; d_gene: TRBD1; v_gene: TRBV6-5; len: 15; j_gene: TRBJ1-3; CDR3nt: TGTGCCAGCAGTCTCACAGGGGGCAGTGGAAACACCATATATTTT; CDR3aa: CASSLTGGSGNTIYF
abundance: .; d_gene: .; v_gene: TRBV5-1; len: 16; j_gene: TRBJ1-6; CDR3nt: TGCGCCAGCAGCTTGGAGCAGGGAAGGGGTAGATCACCCCTCCACTTT; CDR3aa: CASSLEQGRGRSPLHF
abundance: .; d_gene: .; v_gene: TRBV30; len: 13; j_gene: TRBJ1-1; CDR3nt: TGTGCCTGGAAACAGGGTGCGGGGGGCGAAGCTTTCTTT; CDR3aa: CAWKQGAGGEAFF
abundance: .; d_gene: .; v_gene: TRBV5-4; len: 13; j_gene: TRBJ2-7; CDR3nt: TGTGCCAGCAGCACCGGTAGTTCCTACGAGCAGTACTTC; CDR3aa: CASSTGSSYEQYF
abundance: few; d_gene: .; v_gene: TRBV2; len: 15; j_gene: TRBJ2-1; CDR3nt: TGTGCCAGCAGAAGGGGGACCCTACCGGTGGATGAGCAGTTCTTC; CDR3aa: CASRRGTLPVDEQFF
abundance: .; d_gene: .; v_gene: TRBV21-1; len: 14; j_gene: TRBJ1-2; CDR3nt: TGTGCCAGCAGCCAACGGGGACAGGTCTATGGCTACACCTTC; CDR3aa: CASSQRGQVYGYTF
abundance: .; d_gene: TRBD2; v_gene: TRBV30; len: 13; j_gene: TRBJ2-7; CDR3nt: TGTGCCTGGAGTCCAGCGGGAGTACTCGAGCAGTACTTC; CDR3aa: CAWSPAGVLEQYF
abundance: .; d_gene: .; v_gene: TRBV29-1; len: 10; j_gene: TRBJ2-1; CDR3nt: TGCAGCGTGGGAGACTCGCGTCAGTTCTTC; CDR3aa: CSVGDSRQFF
abundance: .; d_gene: .; v_gene: TRBV11-2; len: 13; j_gene: TRBJ2-7; CDR3nt: TGTGCCAGCAGCTTAGGGCTAGCGAACGAGCAGTACTTC; CDR3aa: CASSLGLANEQYF
abundance: once; d_gene: .; v_gene: TRBV28; len: 15; j_gene: TRBJ1-2; CDR3nt: TGTGCCAGCAGCAAACCAATTCAGGGGTACTATGGCTACACCTTC; CDR3aa: CASSKPIQGYYGYTF
abundance: .; d_gene: TRBD1; v_gene: TRBV5-4; len: 15; j_gene: TRBJ2-7; CDR3nt: TGTGCCAGCAGCTCCACACCGGGACAGAACTACGAGCAGTACTTC; CDR3aa: CASSSTPGQNYEQYF